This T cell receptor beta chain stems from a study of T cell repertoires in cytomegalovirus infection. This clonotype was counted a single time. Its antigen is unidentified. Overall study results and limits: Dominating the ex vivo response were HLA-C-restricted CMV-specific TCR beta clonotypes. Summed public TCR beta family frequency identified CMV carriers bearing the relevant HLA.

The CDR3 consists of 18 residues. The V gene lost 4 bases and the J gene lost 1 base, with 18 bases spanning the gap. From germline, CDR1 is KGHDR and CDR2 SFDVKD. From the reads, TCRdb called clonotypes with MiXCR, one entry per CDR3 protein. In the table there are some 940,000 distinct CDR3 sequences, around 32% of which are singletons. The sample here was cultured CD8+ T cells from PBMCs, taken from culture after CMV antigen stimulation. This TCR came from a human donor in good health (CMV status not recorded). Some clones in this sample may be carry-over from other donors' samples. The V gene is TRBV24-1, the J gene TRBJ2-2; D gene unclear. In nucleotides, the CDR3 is TGTGCCACCAGTGACTCCCGGATGGACGGAAAGAACACCGGGGAGCTGTTTTTT. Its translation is CATSDSRMDGKNTGELFF.